This paragraph reports one T cell receptor (beta chain). Its specific antigen is unknown. No base quality values were provided; no much bigger clone lies one nucleotide off. The source of the sample is a study of T cell responses to AZD1222 COVID-19 vaccine (dated by TCRdb to about 2021). Context from the whole study: TCR sequencing was performed for roughly 250 trial participants, of whom about 200 were given two doses of AZD1222 and about 25 were given two doses of MenACWY control vaccine. Trial participants were enrolled by age into 18-55, 56-69 and 70-plus year subgroups, with approximately 160, 26 and 62 TCR-sequenced participants respectively. Results and caveats for the whole study, not just this receptor: Conclusions about previously exposed vaccinees are limited, since just six AZD1222 recipients were seropositive for SARS-CoV-2 at baseline. Most participants were white British and females outnumbered males, and the authors suggested that clonal diversity may have been underestimated. Because no samples from the day 14 peak response were available, repertoires could be characterized only after the peak T cell response. Vaccine-associated CD4 TCRs spanned the whole spike protein, with dominant responses in regions 160-218 and 743-854. The 56-69-year group was small, and its depth increase did not reach significance, likely because of low power. Reportedly, close to half of the unique spike-specific TCRs recognized epitopes lying outside the regions that are mutated in the B.1.351 and B.1.1.7 variants. After two AZD1222 doses, spike-specific TCR breadth and depth were significantly higher than at day 0 and than in MenACWY recipients.

The CDR3 contains 15 residues, cysteine and phenylalanine counted. Of all the DNA, just the CDR3 is kept, 45 bases in frame from base 1. V sheds 0 bases and J sheds 8 bases, leaving 17 bases between their ends. Per the germline V gene (reference sequence), GTSNPN is the CDR1 and SVGIG is the CDR2. The CDR3 regions of human TCRbeta chains were analyzed by immunosequencing. Processing in the source paper ran as follows. TCRs in the repertoires were matched against a reference library of SARS-CoV-2-specific TCRs that had been generated with the MIRA antigen-specificity platform. Breadth was defined as the fraction of unique TCRs that were SARS-CoV-2-associated, and depth was defined as the fraction of total T cells that were SARS-CoV-2-associated. Using the MIRA data, each spike-specific TCR was mapped to the spike region that the TCR reacts to and placed in a CD4 or CD8 class. Log10-transformed breadth and depth values were compared by one-way ANOVA with Sidak's multiple comparisons tests. In TCRdb, the immuneACCESS table is reduced to in-frame sequences with V and J assigned. These tables do not hold every clone; where another copy was compared, an unresolved V gene accounts for under half, and the others remain unexplained. From that table come the V and J calls and clone size; the DNA was used to work out D and trimming. Counted in this sample were 120,000 or so clones; around 84% of them appeared once. Approximately 15% of the sample goes to the ten largest clones.

Taken with the paper, the label for time point translates to: about 28 days (+/-7) after the second vaccine dose. AZD1222 recipients with second doses at about 4 weeks or about 12 weeks were pooled, because spike-specific TCR depth and breadth did not differ between schedules. Vaccinee samples were obtained from the UK trials COV001 and COV002, which included a single-blind randomized controlled phase 2/3 trial of AZD1222 (ChAdOx1 nCoV-19) in healthy adults. For TCRbeta chain sequencing, PBMC samples were collected from trial participants at day 0 and at day 28 after the second dose. This receptor chain uses TRBV30 and TRBJ2-1; the D segment could be TRBD2, given 6 matching bases. The receptor's source is an adult who received the AZD1222 COVID-19 vaccine. This specimen consisted of peripheral blood, obtained 28 days after the second AZD1222 dose. Read as DNA, the sequence is TGTGCCTGGAGTGTACTGAGACTAGTTCATCATGAGCAGTTCTTC. This gives the protein CAWSVLRLVHHEQFF. With the rest looked up from the reference TRBV30 and TRBJ2-1 genes rather than sequenced, the full variable domain is SQTIHQWPATLVQPVGSPLSLECTVEGTSNPNLYWYRQAAGRGLQLLFYSVGIGQISSEVPQNLSASRPQDRQFILSSKKLLLSDSGFYLCAWSVLRLVHHEQFFGPGTRLTVL.